A selection of T cell receptor beta chains follows, all from one sample in a study of CD8+ T cells in alopecia areata. Measured with immunoSEQ multiplex PCR; TCRdb has only the in-frame clones, and not every one. The repertoire consists of approximately 89,000 clones, with less than 50% occurring once and the leading ten covering 0.79%. The sequenced sample consisted of CD4+ T cells sorted from blood. The receptors were sampled from a human donor with alopecia areata. Each CDR3 is given with its conserved first and last residue. A D gene is named only where the DNA matches it firmly. Clone sizes are given selectively: once, few, many, or a class where the clone is expanded.

D gene	clone size	V gene	J gene	CDR3 DNA	CDR3 protein
TRBD2	.	TRBV23-1	TRBJ2-7	TGCGACGGGACTAGCGGGAACTACGAGCAGTACTTC	CDGTSGNYEQYF
TRBD1	.	TRBV29-1	TRBJ1-1	TGCAGCGTGTCGACAGGGCCTGAAGCTTTCTTT	CSVSTGPEAFF
.	.	TRBV29-1	TRBJ2-1	TGCAGCGTTGAATTTAACAGGGCCCCCTACAATGAGCAGTTCTTC	CSVEFNRAPYNEQFF
.	.	TRBV6-6	TRBJ2-7	TGTGCCAGCAGGGGACGGGAGCAGTACTTC	CASRGREQYF
TRBD2	.	TRBV25-1	TRBJ2-1	TGTGCCAGCAGTGGGGCGGGAGGGACGCAAGAGCAGTTCTTC	CASSGAGGTQEQFF
TRBD2	few	TRBV29-1	TRBJ2-7	TGCAGCGTACGGGAGGATCTTGAGCAGTACTTC	CSVREDLEQYF
.	few	TRBV29-1	TRBJ1-1	TGCAGCGTCCGGGAACCCTACACTGAAGCTTTCTTT	CSVREPYTEAFF
.	.	TRBV30	TRBJ2-7	TGTGCCTGGACCCAGACGGCCGGATCCAACGAGCAGTACTTC	CAWTQTAGSNEQYF
TRBD2	.	TRBV2	TRBJ2-3	TGTGCCAGCTCGAGGCTAGCGGGGACAGATACGCAGTATTTT	CASSRLAGTDTQYF
.	once	TRBV20-1	TRBJ1-2	TGCAGTGCTACACCCAACTATGGCTACACCTTC	CSATPNYGYTF
.	.	TRBV27	TRBJ2-7	TGTGCCAGCAGTTTACGGGCGGACAGACCCCACGAGCAGTACTTC	CASSLRADRPHEQYF
TRBD1	.	TRBV6-5	TRBJ2-3	TGTGCCAGCAGTAAGGGACAGCCAGATACGCAGTATTTT	CASSKGQPDTQYF
.	few	TRBV18	TRBJ2-1	TGTGCCAGCTCACCACAGGTGGGATCCTACAATGAGCAGTTCTTC	CASSPQVGSYNEQFF
TRBD1	.	TRBV29-1	TRBJ2-3	TGCAGCGTTTTCCGGGACAGGCGAGGCACAGATACGCAGTATTTT	CSVFRDRRGTDTQYF
TRBD1	few	TRBV5-1	TRBJ2-6	TGCGCCAGCAGCTGGACCGGGACAGGGTTATCTGGGGCCAACGTCCTGACTTTC	CASSWTGTGLSGANVLTF
TRBD2	.	TRBV28	TRBJ2-7	TGTGCCAGCAGCCCGAGTAGCGGGTTTACCCTTAAACGAACTACCTACGAGCAGTACTTC	CASSPSSGFTLKRTTYEQYF
.	.	TRBV30	TRBJ2-1	TGTGCCTGGCAGAAGGGGGACAATGAGCAGTTCTTC	CAWQKGDNEQFF
.	few	TRBV23-1	TRBJ1-5	TGCGCCAGCAGTCAAAGCAATCAGCCCCAGCATTTT	CASSQSNQPQHF
.	.	TRBV30	TRBJ1-2	TGTGCCTATCGACGGGAGACCTATGGCTACACCTTC	CAYRRETYGYTF
TRBD2	.	TRBV30	TRBJ2-3	TGTGCCTGGGAAGTACTAGCGGGGGGGCCATTGGATACGCAGTATTTT	CAWEVLAGGPLDTQYF
TRBD2	.	TRBV7-9	TRBJ2-1	TGTGCCAGCAGCGACAAGGGCGGGAGATCCTACAATGAGCAGTTCTTC	CASSDKGGRSYNEQFF
.	.	TRBV11-2	TRBJ2-7	TGTGCCAGCAGCTTAAGACCTACCGGGAACTACGAGCAGTACTTC	CASSLRPTGNYEQYF
TRBD2	.	TRBV28	TRBJ2-7	TGTGCCAGCAGTCCCGGGACTAGCGGGGCCCTTGGGCAGTACTTC	CASSPGTSGALGQYF
.	.	TRBV29-1	TRBJ1-2	TGCAGCGTTCAAAGAGAGGACAACTATGGCTACACCTTC	CSVQREDNYGYTF
.	once	TRBV9	TRBJ2-1	TGTGCCAGCAGCGTAGCTATGGCGAATGAGCAGTTCTTC	CASSVAMANEQFF
.	.	TRBV29-1	TRBJ1-1	TGCAGCGCGCAATCGGACATGAACACTGAAGCTTTCTTT	CSAQSDMNTEAFF
.	once	TRBV30	TRBJ1-2	TGTGCCTGGAGGTCGGGGAGAGGGGGCTACACCTTC	CAWRSGRGGYTF
.	once	TRBV12-5	TRBJ1-1	TGTGCTAGTGGTCCCGGGAGTTACGACACTGAAGCTTTCTTT	CASGPGSYDTEAFF
.	few	TRBV30	TRBJ2-5	TGTGCCTGGAGTGTAAGCCCACTCAACCAAGAGACCCAGTACTTC	CAWSVSPLNQETQYF
TRBD1	.	TRBV30	TRBJ1-6	TGTGCCTGGAGTCTCTGGGACAGGGGTTCTTCACCCCTCCACTTT	CAWSLWDRGSSPLHF